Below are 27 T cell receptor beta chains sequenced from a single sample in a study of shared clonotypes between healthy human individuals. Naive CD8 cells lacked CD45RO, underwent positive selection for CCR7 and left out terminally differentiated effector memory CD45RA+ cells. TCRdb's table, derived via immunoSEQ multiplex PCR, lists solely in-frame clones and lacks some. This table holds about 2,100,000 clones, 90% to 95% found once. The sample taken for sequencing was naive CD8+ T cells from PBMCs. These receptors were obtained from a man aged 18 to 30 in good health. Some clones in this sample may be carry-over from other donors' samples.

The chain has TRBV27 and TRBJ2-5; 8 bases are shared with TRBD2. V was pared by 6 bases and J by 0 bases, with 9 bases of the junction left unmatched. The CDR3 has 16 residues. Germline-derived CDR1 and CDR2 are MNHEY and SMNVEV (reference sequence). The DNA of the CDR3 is TGTGCCAGCAGAGAATTCGGGAGGGCCTACCAAGAGACCCAGTACTTC. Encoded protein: CASREFGRAYQETQYF.

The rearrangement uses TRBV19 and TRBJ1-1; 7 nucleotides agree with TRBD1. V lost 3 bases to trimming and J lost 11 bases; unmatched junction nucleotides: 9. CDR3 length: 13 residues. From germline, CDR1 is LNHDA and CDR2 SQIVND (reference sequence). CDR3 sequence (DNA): TGTGCCAGTAGTATCGAGCGGACAGGTTTTGCTTTCTTT. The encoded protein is CASSIERTGFAFF.

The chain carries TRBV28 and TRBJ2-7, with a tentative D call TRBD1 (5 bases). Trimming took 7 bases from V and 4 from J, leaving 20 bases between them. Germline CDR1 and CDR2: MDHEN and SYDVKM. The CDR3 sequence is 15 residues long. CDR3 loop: CASIPGQVVVYEQYF. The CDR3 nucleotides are TGTGCCAGCATCCCCGGACAAGTTGTTGTATACGAGCAGTACTTC.

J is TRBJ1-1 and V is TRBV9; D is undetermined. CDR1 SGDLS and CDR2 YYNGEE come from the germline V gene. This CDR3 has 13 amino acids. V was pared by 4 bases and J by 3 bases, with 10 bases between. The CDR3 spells CASSSPEDTEAFF. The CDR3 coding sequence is TGTGCCAGCAGCTCACCCGAGGACACTGAAGCTTTCTTT.

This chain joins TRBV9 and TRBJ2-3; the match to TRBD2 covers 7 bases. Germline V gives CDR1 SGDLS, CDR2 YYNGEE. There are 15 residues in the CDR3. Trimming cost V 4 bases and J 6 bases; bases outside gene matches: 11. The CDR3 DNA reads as TGTGCCAGCAGCAAAAGCGGGACCGTCTGGGATACGCAGTATTTT. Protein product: CASSKSGTVWDTQYF.

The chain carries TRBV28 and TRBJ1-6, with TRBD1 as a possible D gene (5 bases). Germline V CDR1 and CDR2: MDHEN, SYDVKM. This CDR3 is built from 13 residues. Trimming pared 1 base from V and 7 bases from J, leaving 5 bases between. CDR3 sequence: CASSLSGNSPLHF. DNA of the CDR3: TGTGCCAGCAGTTTATCAGGGAATTCACCCCTCCACTTT.

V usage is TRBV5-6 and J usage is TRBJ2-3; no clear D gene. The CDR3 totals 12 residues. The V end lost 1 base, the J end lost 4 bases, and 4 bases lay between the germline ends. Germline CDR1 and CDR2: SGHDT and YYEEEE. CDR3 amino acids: CASSLWPDTQYF. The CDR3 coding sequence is TGTGCCAGCAGCTTGTGGCCAGATACGCAGTATTTT.

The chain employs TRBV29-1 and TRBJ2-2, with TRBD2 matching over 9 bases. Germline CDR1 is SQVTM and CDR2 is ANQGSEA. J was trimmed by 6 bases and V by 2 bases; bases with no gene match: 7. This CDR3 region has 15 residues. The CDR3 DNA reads TGCAGCGTTGAAATGGCGGGAGGGCCTCCCGGGGAGCTGTTTTTT. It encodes CSVEMAGGPPGELFF.

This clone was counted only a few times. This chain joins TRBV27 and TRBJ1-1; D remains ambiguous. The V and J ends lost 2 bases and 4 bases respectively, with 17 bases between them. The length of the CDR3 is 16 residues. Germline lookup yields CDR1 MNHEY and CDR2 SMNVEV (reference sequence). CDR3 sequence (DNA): TGTGCCAGCAGTTTAACTAACACCCGACGGGGCACTGAAGCTTTCTTT. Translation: CASSLTNTRRGTEAFF.

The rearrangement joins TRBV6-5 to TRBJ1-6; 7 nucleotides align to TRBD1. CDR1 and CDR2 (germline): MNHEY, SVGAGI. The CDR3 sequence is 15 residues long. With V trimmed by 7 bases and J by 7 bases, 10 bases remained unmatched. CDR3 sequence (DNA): TGTGCCAGCACTTTGACAGGGCCTCCGAATTCACCCCTCCACTTT. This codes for CASTLTGPPNSPLHF.

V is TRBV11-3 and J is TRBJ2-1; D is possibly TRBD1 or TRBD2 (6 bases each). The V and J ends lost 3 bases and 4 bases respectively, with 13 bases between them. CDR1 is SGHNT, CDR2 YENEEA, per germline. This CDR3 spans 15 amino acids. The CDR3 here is CASSFPGASYNEQFF. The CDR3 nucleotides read TGTGCCAGCAGCTTCCCGGGGGCATCTTACAATGAGCAGTTCTTC.

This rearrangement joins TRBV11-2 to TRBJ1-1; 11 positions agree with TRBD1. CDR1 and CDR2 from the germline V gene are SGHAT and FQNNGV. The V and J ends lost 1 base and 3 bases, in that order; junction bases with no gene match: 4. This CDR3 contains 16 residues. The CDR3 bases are TGTGCCAGCAGCTTAGGATGGGACAGGGGGGACACTGAAGCTTTCTTT. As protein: CASSLGWDRGDTEAFF.

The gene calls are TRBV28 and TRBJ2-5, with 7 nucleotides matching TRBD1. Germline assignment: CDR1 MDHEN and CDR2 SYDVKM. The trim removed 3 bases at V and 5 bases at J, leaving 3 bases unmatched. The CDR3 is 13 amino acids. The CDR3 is CASSLTGMETQYF. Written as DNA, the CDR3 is TGTGCCAGCAGTTTGACAGGGATGGAGACCCAGTACTTC.

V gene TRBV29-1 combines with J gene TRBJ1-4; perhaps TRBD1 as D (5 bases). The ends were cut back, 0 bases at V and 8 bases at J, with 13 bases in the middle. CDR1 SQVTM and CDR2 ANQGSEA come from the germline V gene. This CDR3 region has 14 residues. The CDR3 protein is CSVEDGGAREKLFF. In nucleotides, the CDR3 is TGCAGCGTTGAAGATGGGGGAGCTCGGGAAAAACTGTTTTTT.

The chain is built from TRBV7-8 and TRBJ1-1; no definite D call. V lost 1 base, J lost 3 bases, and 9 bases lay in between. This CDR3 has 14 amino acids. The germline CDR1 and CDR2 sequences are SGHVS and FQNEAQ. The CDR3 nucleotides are TGTGCCAGCAGCTTAGGGGTTTTGGACACTGAAGCTTTCTTT. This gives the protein CASSLGVLDTEAFF.

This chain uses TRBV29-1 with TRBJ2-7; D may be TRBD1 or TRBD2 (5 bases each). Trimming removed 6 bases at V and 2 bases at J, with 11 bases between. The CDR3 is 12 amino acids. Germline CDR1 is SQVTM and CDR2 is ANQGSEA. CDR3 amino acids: CSVLVGPYEQYF. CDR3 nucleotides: TGCAGCGTACTAGTGGGACCCTACGAGCAGTACTTC.

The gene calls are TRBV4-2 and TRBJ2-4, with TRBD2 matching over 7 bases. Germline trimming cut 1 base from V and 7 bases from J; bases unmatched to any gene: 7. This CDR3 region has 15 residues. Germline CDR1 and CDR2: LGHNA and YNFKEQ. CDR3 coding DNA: TGTGCCAGCAGCCAAGTAGGCGTTAGCGGGAACATTCAGTACTTC. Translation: CASSQVGVSGNIQYF.

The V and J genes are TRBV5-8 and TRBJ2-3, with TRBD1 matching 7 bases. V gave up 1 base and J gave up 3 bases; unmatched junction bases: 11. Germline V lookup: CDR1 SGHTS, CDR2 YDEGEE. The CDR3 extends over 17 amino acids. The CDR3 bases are TGTGCCAGCAGCTTGAGGTTGGGACAGTCATTTACAGATACGCAGTATTTT. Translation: CASSLRLGQSFTDTQYF. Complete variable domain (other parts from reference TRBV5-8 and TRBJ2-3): EAGVTQSPTHLIKTRGQQATLRCSPISGHTSVYWYQQALGLGLQFLLWYDEGEERNRGNFPPRFSGRQFPNYSSELNVNALELEDSALYLCASSLRLGQSFTDTQYFGPGTRLTVL.

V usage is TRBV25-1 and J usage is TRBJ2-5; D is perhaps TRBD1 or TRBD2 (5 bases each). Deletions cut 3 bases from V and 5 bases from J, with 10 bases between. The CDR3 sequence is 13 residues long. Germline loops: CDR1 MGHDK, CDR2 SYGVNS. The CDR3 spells CASSEGTGETQYF. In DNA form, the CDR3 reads TGTGCCAGCAGTGAGGGGACCGGGGAGACCCAGTACTTC.

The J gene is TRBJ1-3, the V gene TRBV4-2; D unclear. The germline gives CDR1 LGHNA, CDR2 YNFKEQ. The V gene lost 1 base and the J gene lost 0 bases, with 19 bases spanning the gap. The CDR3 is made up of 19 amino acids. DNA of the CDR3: TGTGCCAGCAGCCAAGCCCCTCGGCCCGGAGCAAGCTCTGGAAACACCATATATTTT. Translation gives CASSQAPRPGASSGNTIYF.

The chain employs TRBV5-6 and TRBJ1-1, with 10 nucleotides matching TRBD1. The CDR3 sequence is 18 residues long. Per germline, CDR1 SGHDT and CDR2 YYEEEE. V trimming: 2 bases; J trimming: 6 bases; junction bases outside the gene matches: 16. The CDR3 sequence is CASSFPPLYGQGEAEAFF. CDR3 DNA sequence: TGTGCCAGCAGCTTCCCGCCCTTATATGGACAGGGGGAGGCTGAAGCTTTCTTT.

The CDR3 DNA sequence: TGCGCCAGCAGCCAAGGCCCCGGGACAGGGATCGCTGAAGCTTTCTTT. Translated, it gives CASSQGPGTGIAEAFF. V and J are TRBV4-1 and TRBJ1-1; 9 positions agree with TRBD1. The CDR3 is made up of 16 amino acids. After removal of 1 base from V and 6 bases from J, the junction contained 9 bases not matched to a gene. Germline-derived CDR1 and CDR2 are MGHRA and YSYEKL.

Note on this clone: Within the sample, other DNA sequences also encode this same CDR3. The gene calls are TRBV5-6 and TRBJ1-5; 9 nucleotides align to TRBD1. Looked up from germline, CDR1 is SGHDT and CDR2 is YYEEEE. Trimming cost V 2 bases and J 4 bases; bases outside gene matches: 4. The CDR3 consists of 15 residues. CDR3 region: CASSLGTGSNQPQHF. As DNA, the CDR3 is TGTGCCAGCAGCTTAGGGACAGGGTCTAATCAGCCCCAGCATTTT.

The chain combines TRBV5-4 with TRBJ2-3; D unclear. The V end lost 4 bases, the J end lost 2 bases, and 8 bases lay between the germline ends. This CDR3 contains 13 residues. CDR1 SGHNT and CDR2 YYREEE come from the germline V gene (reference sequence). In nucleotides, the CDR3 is TGTGCCAGCAGCCAAACTCCCACAGATACGCAGTATTTT. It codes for CASSQTPTDTQYF.

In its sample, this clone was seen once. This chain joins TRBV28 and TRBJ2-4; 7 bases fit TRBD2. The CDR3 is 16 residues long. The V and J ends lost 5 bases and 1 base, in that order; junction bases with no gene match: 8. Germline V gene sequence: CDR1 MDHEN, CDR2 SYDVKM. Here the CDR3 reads CASSTAGEGAKNIQYF. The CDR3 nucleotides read TGTGCCAGCAGTACCGCGGGAGAGGGGGCCAAAAACATTCAGTACTTC.

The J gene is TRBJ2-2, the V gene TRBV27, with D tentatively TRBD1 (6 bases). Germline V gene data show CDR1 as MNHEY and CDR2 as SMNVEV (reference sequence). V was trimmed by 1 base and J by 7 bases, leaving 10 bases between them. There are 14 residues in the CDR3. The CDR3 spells CASSLYRDDGELFF. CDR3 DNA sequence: TGTGCCAGCAGTTTATACAGGGATGACGGGGAGCTGTTTTTT.

CDR3 in amino acids: CATRDKETTNEKLFF. Written as DNA, the CDR3 is TGTGCCACGCGGGACAAAGAAACAACTAATGAAAAACTGTTTTTT. V and J are TRBV27 and TRBJ1-4, with a possible D match to TRBD1 (6 bases). V lost 10 bases and J 0 bases, leaving 15 bases between the germline ends. The germline CDR1 and CDR2 sequences are MNHEY and SMNVEV (reference sequence). The CDR3 spans 15 residues. Using reference TRBV27 and TRBJ1-4 for the parts outside the CDR3, the full variable domain is EAQVTQNPRYLITVTGKKLTVTCSQNMNHEYMSWYRQDPGLGLRQIYYSMNVEVTDKGDVPEGYKVSRKEKRNFPLILESPSPNQTSLYFCATRDKETTNEKLFFGSGTQLSVL.